These T cell receptor beta chains were read from a single sample in a study of CD39 and CD103 CD8 tumor-infiltrating T cells. Measured with immunoSEQ multiplex PCR; TCRdb has only the in-frame clones, and not every one. The sample yields over a thousand clones, 65% to 80% seen once. Sequenced: CD8+ T cells sorted from blood. Receptors originate from a human donor with head and neck squamous cell carcinoma. Each CDR3 is given with its conserved first and last residue. Each record gives: V gene, D gene, J gene, clone size, CDR3 DNA, CDR3 protein. A D gene is named only where the DNA matches it firmly. Clone size appears in some rows only: once, few, many, or a class for an expanded clone.

TRBV7-6	TRBD2	TRBJ2-1	NA	TGTGCCAGCAGCTTAGGATCGCGGGGGGGTGGCTTGGGTGAGCAGTTCTTC	CASSLGSRGGGLGEQFF
TRBV4-3	NA	TRBJ2-3	NA	TGCGCCAGCAGCCAAGATCACCAGCCCCACACAGATACGCAGTATTTT	CASSQDHQPHTDTQYF
TRBV28	TRBD1	TRBJ2-7	NA	TGTGCCAGCAGCGGGACAGGGAGCTCCTACGAGCAGTACTTC	CASSGTGSSYEQYF
TRBV18	NA	TRBJ1-5	NA	TGTGCCAGCTCAGCGGGACCGCCGGGCAATCAGCCCCAGCATTTT	CASSAGPPGNQPQHF
TRBV7-9	NA	TRBJ2-7	NA	TGTGCCAGCAGCGGGGACTTAATCCGGGAGCAGTACTTC	CASSGDLIREQYF
TRBV5-6	NA	TRBJ1-3	large	TGTGCCAGCAGCTTGACTCAGGGCTCCGGTCCAGGAAACACCATATATTTT	CASSLTQGSGPGNTIYF
TRBV6-5	NA	TRBJ1-4	NA	TGTGCCAGCAGTTACTATAGAGGAGCGGAAAAACTGTTTTTT	CASSYYRGAEKLFF
TRBV4-2	NA	TRBJ1-3	NA	TGTGCCAGCAGCCAAGAACTACAGGGCGTCAGTGGAAACACCATATATTTT	CASSQELQGVSGNTIYF
TRBV9	NA	TRBJ2-1	NA	TGTGCCAGCAGCGAGAGAGGTGGACCTTCCAATGAGCAGTTCTTC	CASSERGGPSNEQFF
TRBV28	TRBD2	TRBJ2-3	once	TGTGCCAGCAGTTTATCTAGCGGAGGCACAGATACGCAGTATTTT	CASSLSSGGTDTQYF
TRBV11-3	TRBD1	TRBJ2-7	NA	TGTGCCAGCAGCTGGACAGGGAGCTACGAGCAGTACTTC	CASSWTGSYEQYF
TRBV9	TRBD2	TRBJ2-5	NA	TGTGCCAGTGCTGCTAGCGGGGGGGCAGGGGAGACCCAGTACTTC	CASAASGGAGETQYF
TRBV6-6	NA	TRBJ2-5	NA	TGTGCCAGCACCAATGGGGGCAGGGTAGAGACCCAGTACTTC	CASTNGGRVETQYF
TRBV5-4	NA	TRBJ2-1	NA	TGTGCCAGCAGTTCCGTTGAGGCGGATGAGCAGTTCTTC	CASSSVEADEQFF
TRBV7-3	NA	TRBJ2-1	NA	TGTGCCAGCAGCCATCCAGAGAGCTCCTACAATGAGCAGTTCTTC	CASSHPESSYNEQFF
TRBV7-9	NA	TRBJ2-1	NA	TGTGCCAGCAGCCCCCTCGGGACATACGCTGACAATGAGCAGTTCTTC	CASSPLGTYADNEQFF